The 30 T cell receptor beta chains reported below all come from one sample, sequenced in a study of response to subunit inactivated influenza vaccine. MiXCR, run by TCRdb on the RT-PCR reads, gives a single entry per CDR3 protein. This repertoire shows 600,000 to 850,000 distinct CDR3 sequences, roughly 15% found once; its top ten account for 7.6%. This sample comprised PBMCs from blood, obtained less than 15 days before vaccination. These receptor sequences come from a man over 45 who received an inactivated influenza vaccine.

Only a few counts were recorded for this clonotype. V gene TRBV25-1 combines with J gene TRBJ1-6; no clear D. In germline, CDR1 is MGHDK, CDR2 SYGVNS. V lost 8 bases, J lost 7 bases, and 15 bases lay in between. The CDR3 has 14 residues. The CDR3 bases are TGTGCCAGCGCACCGTGGACGGAGAATTCACCCCTCCACTTT. Protein product: CASAPWTENSPLHF.

The chain is built from TRBV28 and TRBJ2-3, with D unclear. The CDR3 is 15 residues long. The V end was cut by 2 bases, the J end by 3 bases, with 12 bases between. The germline gives CDR1 MDHEN, CDR2 SYDVKM. The CDR3 region has the DNA TGTGCCAGCAGTTTAATGGATGGCGCAACAGATACGCAGTATTTT. Its translation: CASSLMDGATDTQYF.

This clonotype was observed a few times. The V and J genes are TRBV3-1 and TRBJ2-7; TRBD1 might be the D (6 bases). The germline V and J ends were trimmed by 1 base and 8 bases, with 18 bases remaining between them. The CDR3 is made up of 15 amino acids. CDR1 is LGHDT, CDR2 YNNKEL, per germline (reference sequence). The CDR3 reads CASSQGTAVLNQQYF. CDR3 in DNA: TGTGCCAGCAGCCAAGGGACAGCGGTTTTGAACCAGCAGTACTTC.

This clonotype was observed many times. V gene TRBV12-3 or TRBV12-4 combines with J gene TRBJ1-1, with D uncertain. The V end lost 6 bases, the J end lost 2 bases, and 4 bases lay between the germline ends. The CDR3 consists of 11 residues. The CDR3 region is CASRVNTEAFF. The CDR3 region has the DNA TGTGCCAGCAGGGTTAACACTGAAGCTTTCTTT.

A few counts support this clonotype. The chain carries TRBV5-1 and TRBJ2-7, with TRBD1 as a possible D gene (6 bases). Trimming pared 6 bases from V and 3 bases from J, leaving 13 bases between. CDR3 length: 13 residues. The germline CDR1 and CDR2 sequences are SGHRS and YFSETQ. CDR3 in amino acids: CASNRDTSYEQYF. The CDR3 region has the DNA TGCGCCAGCAACCGGGACACCAGCTACGAGCAGTACTTC.

This clonotype has more than one count but fewer than ten. The chain joins TRBV5-5 to TRBJ1-2; D gene ambiguous. V was pared by 3 bases and J by 5 bases, with 14 bases between. The CDR3 sequence is 14 residues long. The germline gives CDR1 SGHKS, CDR2 YYEKEE (reference sequence). CDR3 residues: CASSSARGGYGYTF. CDR3 sequence (DNA): TGTGCCAGCAGCTCCGCACGGGGTGGGTATGGCTACACCTTC.

The V gene is TRBV5-1, the J gene TRBJ2-5, with D perhaps being TRBD1 or TRBD2 (5 bases each). The V end lost 3 bases, the J end lost 1 base, and 16 bases lay between the germline ends. The CDR3 consists of 16 residues. CDR1 and CDR2 from the germline V gene are SGHRS and YFSETQ. The DNA of the CDR3 is TGCGCCAGCAGCTCCGGGCCCCGGGACGGCCAAGAGACCCAGTACTTC. Amino acids: CASSSGPRDGQETQYF.

This clonotype was observed a handful of times. This chain connects TRBV24-1 to TRBJ1-1; D ambiguous. The V and J ends lost 8 bases and 2 bases respectively, with 11 bases between them. In germline, CDR1 is KGHDR, CDR2 SFDVKD. The CDR3 is made up of 13 amino acids. The CDR3 region has the DNA TGTGCCACCATGTACGGAGACAACACTGAAGCTTTCTTT. This sequence encodes CATMYGDNTEAFF.

This clonotype was counted many times. The chain is built from TRBV20-1 and TRBJ1-4; D might be TRBD1 (5 bases). Trimming shortened V by 0 bases and J by 7 bases, and 18 bases separated the two germline ends. The CDR3 runs 16 residues. CDR1 is DFQATT, CDR2 SNEGSKA, per germline (reference sequence). CDR3 nucleotide sequence: TGCAGTGCTAGAGATGGAGCAGGGACTGCAAGTGAAAAACTGTTTTTT. It is translated as CSARDGAGTASEKLFF.

The CDR3 coding sequence is TGCGCCAGCAGGCCGGAGGGTAACACCGGGGAGCTGTTTTTT. It encodes CASRPEGNTGELFF. The rearrangement uses TRBV5-1 and TRBJ2-2, with D perhaps matching TRBD2 (6 bases). V shed 5 bases and J shed 2 bases, with 10 bases lying between them. Looked up from germline, CDR1 is SGHRS and CDR2 is YFSETQ. The CDR3 is 14 residues long.

This clonotype showed up many times. V gene TRBV20-1 combines with J gene TRBJ2-3; D call uncertain. The V end was cut by 1 base, the J end by 2 bases, with 10 bases between. Per the germline V gene, CDR1 is DFQATT and CDR2 is SNEGSKA (reference sequence). This CDR3 is 14 amino acids long. Here the CDR3 reads CSARGQPNTDTQYF. In DNA form, the CDR3 reads TGCAGTGCTAGAGGTCAGCCCAACACAGATACGCAGTATTTT.

This clonotype was seen only a few times. The gene calls are TRBV14 and TRBJ2-3; D is possibly TRBD2 (6 bases). Germline CDR1 reads SGHDN; CDR2 reads FVKESK. The ends were cut back, 5 bases at V and 2 bases at J, with 11 bases in the middle. The CDR3 has 14 amino acids. The DNA for the CDR3 is TGTGCCAGCAGCGTCGGGACTCTCACAGATACGCAGTATTTT. Its protein product is CASSVGTLTDTQYF.

The rearrangement uses TRBV6-5 and TRBJ2-3; 8 nucleotides match TRBD2. The length of the CDR3 is 16 residues. CDR1 and CDR2 from the germline V gene are MNHEY and SVGAGI. The J segment lost 0 bases and the V segment lost 4 bases, leaving 6 bases of the junction unmatched. The CDR3 DNA follows: TGTGCCAGCAGTTCCTATAGCGGGGCTAGCACAGATACGCAGTATTTT. Amino acid sequence: CASSSYSGASTDTQYF.

In its sample, this clonotype was seen many times. The chain recombines TRBV6-5 with TRBJ2-2; 9 nucleotides agree with TRBD2. The ends lost 0 bases at V and 3 bases at J; junction bases unmatched: 11. The germline CDR1 and CDR2 sequences are MNHEY and SVGAGI. The CDR3 is made up of 19 amino acids. CDR3 in DNA: TGTGCCAGCAGTTACTCGACGGCGGGAGGGGTAGTTTACACCGGGGAGCTGTTTTTT. Amino acids: CASSYSTAGGVVYTGELFF.

This clonotype came up many times. This chain connects TRBV4-1 to TRBJ2-3, with 10 bases that match TRBD1. The germline CDR1 and CDR2 sequences are MGHRA and YSYEKL. With V trimmed by 1 base and J by 3 bases, 1 base remained unmatched. The CDR3 spans 15 residues. The CDR3 region has the DNA TGCGCCAGCAGCCAAGGACAGGGGGCGACAGATACGCAGTATTTT. This translates into CASSQGQGATDTQYF.

This clonotype was seen a few times. CDR3 residues: CASSPTVSSYEQYF. In DNA form, the CDR3 reads TGTGCCAGCAGCCCGACAGTGAGCTCCTACGAGCAGTACTTC. V gene TRBV12-3 or TRBV12-4 combines with J gene TRBJ2-7; tentative D call: TRBD1 (5 bases). This CDR3 has 14 residues. V was trimmed by 6 bases and J by 0 bases, leaving 12 bases between them.

This clonotype was seen a few times. In DNA form, the CDR3 reads TGCGCCAGCAGCCAAGACCTACAGGGGGCTGGTGGCTACACCTTC. Translating gives CASSQDLQGAGGYTF. The chain has TRBV4-3 and TRBJ1-2, with TRBD1 matching over 9 bases. The germline V gene encodes CDR1 LGHNA and CDR2 YSLEER. The J segment lost 7 bases and the V segment lost 0 bases, leaving 6 bases of the junction unmatched. The CDR3 length is 15 residues.

This clonotype was seen repeatedly, ten times or more. This chain uses TRBV3-1 with TRBJ2-1; D perhaps matches TRBD2 (6 bases). CDR3 length: 17 residues. Germline CDR1 is LGHDT and CDR2 is YNNKEL (reference sequence). V dropped 0 bases and J dropped 7 bases, with 19 bases sitting between them. CDR3 sequence: CASSQDPAGTGRNEQFF. The CDR3 DNA is TGTGCCAGCAGCCAAGATCCGGCGGGAACCGGACGGAATGAGCAGTTCTTC.

The J gene is TRBJ1-2, the V gene TRBV7-9; unclear D gene. The germline gives CDR1 SEHNR, CDR2 FQNEAQ (reference sequence). CDR3 size: 14 residues. V was cut by 0 bases and J by 4 bases, with 9 bases left in between. The DNA for the CDR3 is TGTGCCAGCAGCTTAGCGGCAGCCTTCTATGGCTACACCTTC. It encodes CASSLAAAFYGYTF.

A word on this clonotype: No DNA is shown, since the ends of the CDR3 on it are uncertain; the CDR3 is the one TCRdb lists. V is TRBV23-1 and J is TRBJ2-2; TRBD1 reflects the table's D call only, with no check against the DNA. TRBV23-1 is classed as an ORF, of uncertain function. Both ends counted, the CDR3 spans 20 residues. Here the CDR3 reads CASSQSKIPGQGGAPGSCFF.

The V and J genes are TRBV20-1 and TRBJ2-7, with D uncertain. The V end lost 6 bases, the J end lost 1 base, and 19 bases lay between the germline ends. CDR1 DFQATT and CDR2 SNEGSKA come from the germline V gene (reference sequence). The CDR3 contains 15 residues. The CDR3 bases are TGCAGTGCGAGACGTCAGCCGGCAGATTCCTACGAGCAGTACTTC. Translation: CSARRQPADSYEQYF.

A few counts support this clonotype. The V and J genes are TRBV28 and TRBJ2-5, with 8 bases identical to TRBD2. The CDR3 spans 15 residues. Per the germline V gene, CDR1 is MDHEN and CDR2 is SYDVKM. V shed 5 bases, J shed 1 base, and the junction held 6 bases outside the gene matches. CDR3 loop: CASSPAGVSQETQYF. The DNA for the CDR3 is TGTGCCAGCAGTCCAGCGGGAGTTAGCCAAGAGACCCAGTACTTC.

This clonotype was seen ten or more times. The V call is TRBV2, the J call TRBJ2-1; 9 bases are a match to TRBD2. The CDR3 totals 15 residues. Germline loops: CDR1 SNHLY, CDR2 FYNNEI. J gave up 3 bases and V 8 bases, and 8 bases lay outside the gene matches. CDR3 sequence reads: CASGPPSGVYNEQFF. CDR3 coding DNA: TGTGCCAGCGGGCCCCCTAGCGGGGTCTACAATGAGCAGTTCTTC.

This clonotype was detected many times. The rearrangement links TRBV24-1 to TRBJ2-5; D is unclear. The V and J ends lost 7 bases and 5 bases respectively, with 13 bases between them. The CDR3 has 13 amino acids. Germline CDR1 and CDR2: KGHDR and SFDVKD. The CDR3 DNA follows: TGTGCCACCAGCGCCCATGGGTCGGAGACCCAGTACTTC. As protein: CATSAHGSETQYF.

This clonotype was counted between two and nine times. V is TRBV5-5 and J is TRBJ1-5, with TRBD1 matching over 7 bases. CDR3 length: 16 residues. The V segment lost 1 base and the J segment 4 bases; nucleotides outside the gene matches: 8. Germline-derived CDR1 and CDR2 are SGHKS and YYEKEE (reference sequence). This chain's CDR3 is CASSLTLAGGNQPQHF. The CDR3 bases are TGTGCCAGCAGCTTGACATTGGCAGGGGGTAATCAGCCCCAGCATTTT.

The chain links TRBV20-1 to TRBJ2-7; weak D call: TRBD2 (6 bases). CDR1 is DFQATT and CDR2 is SNEGSKA in the germline V gene (reference sequence). V was cut by 5 bases and J by 0 bases, with 14 bases left in between. The CDR3 runs to 14 residues. The CDR3 nucleotides are TGCAGTGCTTTTCCGCGGGGCACCTCCTACGAGCAGTACTTC. Its translation is CSAFPRGTSYEQYF.

The V gene is TRBV20-1, the J gene TRBJ2-1; TRBD1 matches at 7 bases. This CDR3 contains 13 residues. Trimming took 1 base from V and 6 from J; bases not matched to a gene: 3. Germline V CDR1 and CDR2: DFQATT, SNEGSKA (reference sequence). CDR3 sequence reads: CSARATGRNEQFF. The DNA for the CDR3 is TGCAGTGCTAGAGCGACAGGGCGCAATGAGCAGTTCTTC.

The rearrangement joins TRBV7-2 to TRBJ1-1, with no clear D. The CDR3 length is 15 residues. Trimming left V 1 base short and J 0 bases short, with 9 bases between. Germline loops: CDR1 SGHTA, CDR2 FQGNSA. The CDR3 DNA is TGTGCCAGCAGCTTAGGAGGAGAGGTGAACACTGAAGCTTTCTTT. Protein: CASSLGGEVNTEAFF.

This clonotype has just a few counts. This chain connects TRBV9 to TRBJ2-3; TRBD2 aligns across 9 bases. After removal of 3 bases from V and 2 bases from J, the junction contained 7 bases not matched to a gene. Germline V lookup: CDR1 SGDLS, CDR2 YYNGEE. The CDR3 extends over 16 amino acids. CDR3 DNA sequence: TGTGCCAGCAGCGGCGGGGGGGGGCACAACACAGATACGCAGTATTTT. This sequence encodes CASSGGGGHNTDTQYF.

This clonotype showed up just a few times. This chain uses TRBV7-9 with TRBJ2-3; 8 bases line up with TRBD1. Germline V gives CDR1 SEHNR, CDR2 FQNEAQ (reference sequence). The length of the CDR3 is 16 residues. J lost 2 bases, V lost 1 base, and 5 bases had no gene match. CDR3 region: CASSLGDRWVTDTQYF. The CDR3 bases are TGTGCCAGCAGCTTAGGGGACAGGTGGGTCACAGATACGCAGTATTTT.